The 31 T cell receptor beta chains reported below all come from one sample, sequenced in a study of cytomegalovirus exposure and HLA in healthy donors. Sequenced by immunoSEQ multiplex PCR; TCRdb stores in-frame clones only, minus some. The sample contains 150,000 or so clones, 80% to 90% of which appear only once. The sequenced material came from PBMCs. The receptors were sampled from a woman between 18 and 29 years old in good health and CMV-seropositive.

The chain carries TRBV7-2 and TRBJ1-1; D not resolved. The V gene's germline CDR1 is SGHTA and CDR2 FQGNSA. Between the trimmed V and J ends, which lost 7 bases and 2 bases, there was a span of 14 bases. The CDR3 consists of 14 residues. The CDR3 DNA is TGTGCCAGCACCCCGGCGGAGATAAACACTGAAGCTTTCTTT. Its protein product is CASTPAEINTEAFF.

The genes are TRBV11-2 and TRBJ1-2; 9 nucleotides line up with TRBD1. With 8 bases clipped from V and 4 bases from J, the junction kept 8 bases outside the gene matches. The CDR3 totals 14 residues. Looked up from germline, CDR1 is SGHAT and CDR2 is FQNNGV. CDR3 bases: TGTGCCAGCTTTAGGGGGACAGGGACCTATGGCTACACCTTC. Translated: CASFRGTGTYGYTF.

This chain joins TRBV29-1 and TRBJ1-2; D is perhaps TRBD1 (6 bases). The ends were cut back, 0 bases at V and 4 bases at J, with 9 bases in the middle. Germline V gives CDR1 SQVTM, CDR2 ANQGSEA. There are 13 residues in the CDR3. CDR3: CSVEDRGSYGYTF. The CDR3 bases are TGCAGCGTTGAAGACAGGGGCTCCTATGGCTACACCTTC.

The rearrangement links TRBV15 to TRBJ2-3, with a possible D match to TRBD1 (6 bases). Between the trimmed V and J ends, which lost 5 bases and 2 bases, there was a span of 11 bases. CDR1 is LNHNV and CDR2 is YYDKDF in the germline V gene (reference sequence). The CDR3 has 14 amino acids. For the CDR3, the DNA is TGTGCCACCAGCGCAGGGGCCTACACAGATACGCAGTATTTT. Translation: CATSAGAYTDTQYF.

The DNA for the CDR3 is TGTGCCAGCAGTCTATACCGCAACACAGATACGCAGTATTTT. Protein sequence: CASSLYRNTDTQYF. This rearrangement joins TRBV5-4 to TRBJ2-3; D gene unclear. This CDR3 spans 14 amino acids. Deletions cut 5 bases from V and 2 bases from J, with 12 bases between. Germline CDR1 and CDR2: SGHNT and YYREEE (reference sequence). The whole variable domain, filled in from reference TRBV5-4 and TRBJ2-3, reads ETGVTQSPTHLIKTRGQQVTLRCSSQSGHNTVSWYQQALGQGPQFIFQYYREEENGRGNFPPRFSGLQFPNYSSELNVNALELDDSALYLCASSLYRNTDTQYFGPGTRLTVL.

The V call is TRBV11-3, the J call TRBJ2-3; 7 bases fit TRBD1. Per the germline V gene, CDR1 is SGHNT and CDR2 is YENEEA. V lost 4 bases to trimming and J lost 4 bases; unmatched junction nucleotides: 11. The CDR3 loop spans 16 amino acids. CDR3 sequence: CASSSFGTASPDTQYF. The DNA for the CDR3 is TGTGCCAGCAGCTCTTTCGGGACAGCTAGCCCAGATACGCAGTATTTT.

V and J are TRBV4-1 and TRBJ1-2; D is ambiguous. Germline CDR1 reads MGHRA; CDR2 reads YSYEKL. This CDR3 contains 13 residues. In DNA, the CDR3 is TGCGTCGGAAAGGCAGCGAGTAACTATGGCTACACCTTC. This translates into CVGKAASNYGYTF.

The chain couples TRBV18 to TRBJ1-1; D is undetermined. The CDR3 length is 12 residues. Trimming shortened V by 2 bases and J by 5 bases, and 6 bases separated the two germline ends. Germline V gives CDR1 KGHSH, CDR2 LQKENI. In nucleotides, the CDR3 is TGTGCCAGCTCACCAAGAGAGACTGAAGCTTTCTTT. This encodes CASSPRETEAFF.

The rearrangement uses TRBV30 and TRBJ1-2; D is uncertain. Germline loops: CDR1 GTSNPN, CDR2 SVGIG (reference sequence). CDR3 length: 11 residues. V gave up 5 bases and J gave up 0 bases, with 4 bases separating them. DNA of the CDR3: TGTGCCTGGTCCACTAACTATGGCTACACCTTC. Residues: CAWSTNYGYTF.

This sequence joins TRBV6-6 and TRBJ2-1; 8 bases are shared with TRBD2. The CDR3 consists of 15 residues. Germline CDR1 and CDR2: MNHNY and SVGAGI (reference sequence). The V and J ends lost 5 bases and 6 bases, in that order; junction bases with no gene match: 9. The CDR3 DNA is TGTGCCAGCAGTGAGCTCCGAGCGGGGGCCAATGAGCAGTTCTTC. Its translation: CASSELRAGANEQFF.

The rearrangement joins TRBV19 to TRBJ2-1; 11 bases map to TRBD2. The CDR3 runs to 17 residues. Germline trimming cut 3 bases from V and 2 bases from J; bases unmatched to any gene: 6. Germline loops: CDR1 LNHDA, CDR2 SQIVND (reference sequence). In nucleotides, the CDR3 is TGTGCCAGTAGTATCTCCGGGACTAGCGGCCCCTACAATGAGCAGTTCTTC. Translating it yields CASSISGTSGPYNEQFF.

The table lists this clone with many counts. This rearrangement joins TRBV25-1 to TRBJ2-7; 8 bases agree with TRBD1. The CDR3 totals 13 residues. Losses at the gene ends were 8 bases for V and 1 base for J; bases not matched to a gene: 4. Germline CDR1 reads MGHDK; CDR2 reads SYGVNS. The CDR3 here is CASGGTGSYEQYF. The CDR3 DNA follows: TGTGCCAGCGGGGGGACAGGATCCTACGAGCAGTACTTC.

The chain recombines TRBV6-6 with TRBJ1-2; 10 bases agree with TRBD1. V shed 6 bases, J shed 4 bases, and the junction held 5 bases outside the gene matches. The CDR3 runs to 14 residues. CDR1 is MNHNY, CDR2 SVGAGI, per germline (reference sequence). Written as DNA, the CDR3 is TGTGCCAGCAGACGGGACAGGGGCGGCTATGGCTACACCTTC. Translated: CASRRDRGGYGYTF.

The rearrangement links TRBV5-1 to TRBJ1-2; D perhaps matches TRBD1 (6 bases). The V gene lost 2 bases and the J gene lost 1 base, with 12 bases spanning the gap. The length of the CDR3 is 15 residues. CDR1 is SGHRS and CDR2 is YFSETQ in the germline V gene. The DNA for the CDR3 is TGCGCCAGCAGCTTCGGGGACAAACTTAACTATGGCTACACCTTC. This sequence encodes CASSFGDKLNYGYTF. Supplemented by reference TRBV5-1 and TRBJ1-2, the full variable domain reads KAGVTQTPRYLIKTRGQQVTLSCSPISGHRSVSWYQQTPGQGLQFLFEYFSETQRNKGNFPGRFSGRQFSNSRSEMNVSTLELGDSALYLCASSFGDKLNYGYTFGSGTRLTVV.

The gene calls are TRBV11-2 and TRBJ1-1; TRBD1 is a possible D gene (5 bases). There are 18 residues in the CDR3. Germline CDR1 is SGHAT and CDR2 is FQNNGV. Trimming removed 1 base at V and 2 bases at J, with 20 bases between. The CDR3 region is CASSLVGILTDLNTEAFF. CDR3 in DNA: TGTGCCAGCAGCTTAGTAGGGATACTGACAGACCTTAACACTGAAGCTTTCTTT.

The chain links TRBV5-1 to TRBJ2-2, with D tentatively TRBD2 (5 bases). The CDR3 consists of 15 residues. The germline V and J ends were trimmed by 0 bases and 5 bases, with 11 bases remaining between them. Looked up from germline, CDR1 is SGHRS and CDR2 is YFSETQ. The CDR3 sequence: CASSLASSGTGELFF. The CDR3 bases are TGCGCCAGCAGCTTGGCAAGCTCGGGAACCGGGGAGCTGTTTTTT.

The chain uses TRBV7-8 and TRBJ2-4; D is unclear. Germline V gives CDR1 SGHVS, CDR2 FQNEAQ. Trimming took off 3 bases at V and 6 bases at J, with 18 bases between the two ends. The CDR3 extends over 16 amino acids. This CDR3 is CASSFEEATIGNIQYF. The CDR3, as DNA: TGTGCCAGCAGCTTTGAGGAAGCCACAATTGGAAACATTCAGTACTTC.

This chain uses TRBV4-1 with TRBJ2-6; D is unclear. The length of the CDR3 is 18 residues. Germline CDR1 MGHRA, CDR2 YSYEKL. V was clipped by 0 bases and J by 4 bases, with 16 bases between them. The CDR3 DNA reads TGCGCCAGCAGCCAAGATCGGTCCAGAGGAGCCGGGGCCAACGTCCTGACTTTC. Its translation: CASSQDRSRGAGANVLTF.

V usage is TRBV9 and J usage is TRBJ1-1; perhaps TRBD1 as D (6 bases). The CDR3 totals 15 residues. Germline V gene sequence: CDR1 SGDLS, CDR2 YYNGEE. V was clipped by 3 bases and J by 0 bases, with 12 bases between them. In DNA, the CDR3 is TGTGCCAGCAGCGCCAGTCAGGGGATGAACACTGAAGCTTTCTTT. Protein sequence: CASSASQGMNTEAFF.

The rearrangement joins TRBV28 to TRBJ1-4, with 7 bases that match TRBD1. This CDR3 has 11 amino acids. Trimming took 3 bases from V and 16 from J; bases not matched to a gene: 5. In germline, CDR1 is MDHEN, CDR2 SYDVKM. DNA of the CDR3: TGTGCCAGCAGTTTTGACAGGGCGTCGTTTTTT. This encodes CASSFDRASFF.

The rearrangement joins TRBV4-3 to TRBJ2-1; a possible D gene is TRBD2 (5 bases). Germline V gene lookup returns CDR1 LGHNA and CDR2 YSLEER. The germline V and J ends were trimmed by 0 bases and 8 bases, with 14 bases remaining between them. The CDR3 length is 15 residues. CDR3 loop: CASSQDAFLADEQFF. In DNA, the CDR3 is TGCGCCAGCAGCCAAGATGCGTTCCTAGCCGATGAGCAGTTCTTC.

The rearrangement uses TRBV27 and TRBJ2-2, with D possibly TRBD2 on 6 matching bases. CDR1 is MNHEY, CDR2 SMNVEV, per germline (reference sequence). With 3 bases removed from V and 4 bases from J, the gap between germline ends came to 6 bases. The CDR3 covers 13 residues. As DNA, the CDR3 is TGTGCCAGCAGTTTCGGGGGCACCGGGGAGCTGTTTTTT. Translation: CASSFGGTGELFF.

The chain recombines TRBV19 with TRBJ2-1, with 9 nucleotides matching TRBD1. Germline V gives CDR1 LNHDA, CDR2 SQIVND (reference sequence). V lost 4 bases to trimming and J lost 15 bases; unmatched junction nucleotides: 13. There are 14 residues in the CDR3. CDR3 nucleotides: TGTGCCAGTAGTACGCCCGGGACAGGGATAGTTCCGTTCTTC. The encoded protein is CASSTPGTGIVPFF.

V gene TRBV2 combines with J gene TRBJ2-1; 16 nucleotides match TRBD2. J lost 15 bases, V lost 5 bases, and 10 bases had no gene match. Germline assignment: CDR1 SNHLY and CDR2 FYNNEI. The CDR3 has 15 residues. CDR3 protein: CASSLGLAGGPFPFF. CDR3 DNA sequence: TGTGCCAGCAGTTTGGGACTAGCGGGGGGGCCGTTCCCGTTCTTC.

V gene TRBV10-3 combines with J gene TRBJ1-3, with D possibly TRBD1 on 6 matching bases. The V gene's germline CDR1 is ENHRY and CDR2 SYGVKD. V gave up 7 bases and J gave up 6 bases, with 13 bases separating them. The CDR3 has 13 amino acids. The CDR3 spells CAITNRELNTIYF. The DNA of the CDR3 is TGTGCCATCACGAACAGGGAGTTAAACACCATATATTTT.

A single count supports this clone. This chain joins TRBV9 and TRBJ2-5, with 8 nucleotides matching TRBD2. Germline lookup yields CDR1 SGDLS and CDR2 YYNGEE. V shed 0 bases and J 5 bases; nucleotides not matched to a gene: 0. This CDR3 has 13 residues. This chain's CDR3 is CASSVGLAETQYF. The CDR3 nucleotides are TGTGCCAGCAGCGTAGGACTAGCGGAGACCCAGTACTTC. The variable domain in full, with the rest retrieved from reference TRBV9 and TRBJ2-5, is DSGVTQTPKHLITATGQRVTLRCSPRSGDLSVYWYQQSLDQGLQFLIQYYNGEERAKGNILERFSAQQFPDLHSELNLSSLELGDSALYFCASSVGLAETQYFGPGTRLLVL.

The chain joins TRBV5-4 to TRBJ2-1; maybe TRBD2 (5 bases). The V and J ends lost 2 bases and 0 bases respectively, with 6 bases between them. The length of the CDR3 is 14 residues. From germline, CDR1 is SGHNT and CDR2 YYREEE (reference sequence). CDR3 DNA sequence: TGTGCCAGCAGCTTCCGGGGCTCCTACAATGAGCAGTTCTTC. Translation: CASSFRGSYNEQFF.

This clone was detected once. The chain recombines TRBV19 with TRBJ1-1, with TRBD1 as a possible D gene (6 bases). V shed 3 bases and J shed 8 bases, with 13 bases lying between them. Germline CDR1 LNHDA, CDR2 SQIVND (reference sequence). This CDR3 region has 13 residues. The CDR3 reads CASSISGQTEAFF. CDR3 nucleotide sequence: TGTGCCAGTAGTATCTCTGGACAGACCGAAGCTTTCTTT.

Concerning this clone itself: A junction end diverges from the germline sequence, so it may reflect a read error. V gene TRBV25-1 combines with J gene TRBJ2-7; D not certain. The CDR3 is made up of 11 amino acids. CDR1 is MGHDK and CDR2 is SYGVNS in the germline V gene. The CDR3 here is CASSGRWALFF. CDR3 DNA sequence: TGTGCCAGCAGTGGACGATGGGCGCTCTTCTTC.

This chain links TRBV6-5 with TRBJ2-5; 7 nucleotides align to TRBD2. The CDR3 sequence is 14 residues long. V shed 7 bases, J shed 5 bases, and the junction held 10 bases outside the gene matches. Per the germline V gene, CDR1 is MNHEY and CDR2 is SVGAGI. Here the CDR3 reads CASTYHRGGETQYF. The CDR3, as DNA: TGTGCCAGCACATACCATAGGGGAGGGGAGACCCAGTACTTC.

Only one count was recorded for this clone. This chain connects TRBV18 to TRBJ1-2, with 10 nucleotides matching TRBD1. Germline-derived CDR1 and CDR2 are KGHSH and LQKENI. Losses at the gene ends were 3 bases for V and 5 bases for J; bases not matched to a gene: 9. The CDR3 is 16 residues long. The CDR3 spells CASSPAKTGGKYGYTF. For the CDR3, the DNA is TGTGCCAGCTCACCGGCTAAGACAGGGGGCAAATATGGCTACACCTTC.